This T cell receptor (beta chain) derives from a study of CD8+ T cells in alopecia areata. This CDR3 comprises 21 residues. CDR1 and CDR2 (germline): MNHEY, SMNVEV (reference sequence). V was clipped by 5 bases and J by 0 bases, with 26 bases between them. Reverse transcription of extracted RNA yielded cDNA, which provided the sequencing template. TCRdb's copy holds only in-frame clones and misses some; the assay was immunoSEQ multiplex PCR. The profile shows 140,000 or so clones, about two thirds of them singletons. The chain has TRBV27 and TRBJ2-6; D is perhaps TRBD1 or TRBD2 (5 bases each). Sample: CD8+ T cells sorted from blood. The sequence came from a human donor in good health. The CDR3 sequence is CASSLIWGRNLLSSGANVLTF. CDR3 bases: TGTGCCAGCAGTCTCATTTGGGGACGCAACCTACTAAGCTCTGGGGCCAACGTCCTGACTTTC.